These 21 T cell receptor beta chains were sequenced from one sample in a study of blood T cell repertoires in COVID-19. Assay: immunoSEQ multiplex PCR; the TCRdb copy retains only in-frame clones and omits some. This table has roughly 100,000 clones, roughly 82% appearing once. The sequencing input was peripheral blood. The receptor source for this set is a man aged 60 to 69 with acute or convalescent COVID-19.

Written as DNA, the CDR3 is TGTGCCAGCAGCTACACTAGCGGGAGGTCCGAGCAGTACTTC. It yields the protein CASSYTSGRSEQYF. V usage is TRBV7-2 and J usage is TRBJ2-7; 12 bases are shared with TRBD2. Per the germline V gene, CDR1 is SGHTA and CDR2 is FQGNSA. The CDR3 contains 14 residues. The junction had 4 bases not matched to a gene; V was cut back by 4 bases and J by 6 bases.

A few counts support this clone. The V call is TRBV6-5, the J call TRBJ1-5; no definite D call. The CDR3 spans 13 residues. The V gene lost 6 bases and the J gene lost 2 bases, with 8 bases spanning the gap. Germline V gives CDR1 MNHEY, CDR2 SVGAGI. CDR3 coding DNA: TGTGCCAGCAGCCCCGGGGGCAATCAGCCCCAGCATTTT. Its protein product is CASSPGGNQPQHF.

The chain joins TRBV7-3 to TRBJ2-2; 8 bases map to TRBD2. CDR1 and CDR2 from the germline V gene are SGHTA and FQGTGA. The V and J ends lost 5 bases and 6 bases, in that order; junction bases with no gene match: 11. This CDR3 region has 16 residues. CDR3 sequence reads: CASSQLRGGQSGELFF. The CDR3 coding sequence is TGTGCCAGCAGCCAACTACGGGGGGGCCAGTCCGGGGAGCTGTTTTTT.

V is TRBV4-3 and J is TRBJ2-2; TRBD1 agrees at 10 bases. V lost 0 bases, J lost 9 bases, and 10 bases stayed unmatched. Germline CDR1 and CDR2: LGHNA and YSLEER. The CDR3 is made up of 17 amino acids. The CDR3 DNA reads as TGCGCCAGCAGCCAAGATGTGCCGGGGACAGGGGACTGGGAGCTGTTTTTT. Translated, it gives CASSQDVPGTGDWELFF.

V gene TRBV14 combines with J gene TRBJ1-4, with unresolved D. Trimming pared 1 base from V and 10 bases from J, leaving 7 bases between. Germline V gene data show CDR1 as SGHDN and CDR2 as FVKESK. This CDR3 region has 12 residues. The CDR3 sequence is CASSQAGRKLFF. CDR3 in DNA: TGTGCCAGCAGCCAAGCGGGGAGAAAACTGTTTTTT.

The V and J genes are TRBV2 and TRBJ2-3; 7 bases agree with TRBD1. Germline V gives CDR1 SNHLY, CDR2 FYNNEI. V was clipped by 8 bases and J by 4 bases; unmatched bases: 6. The CDR3 totals 13 residues. CDR3 loop: CASGGQSADTQYF. The DNA for the CDR3 is TGTGCCAGCGGGGGACAGTCCGCAGATACGCAGTATTTT.

J is TRBJ1-2 and V is TRBV11-2, with 9 bases matching TRBD1. The CDR3 extends over 14 amino acids. Germline lookup yields CDR1 SGHAT and CDR2 FQNNGV. V was clipped by 5 bases and J by 4 bases; unmatched bases: 5. CDR3 sequence (DNA): TGTGCCAGCAGCCGGGACAGGGCTCTCTATGGCTACACCTTC. This gives the protein CASSRDRALYGYTF.

This clone was observed many times. This chain connects TRBV3-1 (or the pseudogene TRBV3-2) to TRBJ2-7; the D gene is possibly TRBD1 (5 bases). Germline V gene data show CDR1 as LGHDT and CDR2 as YNNKEL (reference sequence). This CDR3 contains 13 residues. Trimming stripped 1 base from V and 3 bases from J, with 7 bases between. CDR3 bases: TGTGCCAGCAGCCAAGGTAGGGGCTACGAGCAGTACTTC. Translated, it gives CASSQGRGYEQYF.

CDR3 in amino acids: CASSFDRGNTIYF. The CDR3 DNA reads as TGTGCCAGCAGCTTCGACAGGGGAAACACCATATATTTT. This chain links TRBV7-9 with TRBJ1-3; a weak D match, TRBD1 (6 bases). Germline CDR1 and CDR2: SEHNR and FQNEAQ (reference sequence). The CDR3 consists of 13 residues. V lost 3 bases and J 4 bases, leaving 7 bases between the germline ends.

The rearrangement links TRBV6-5 to TRBJ1-6, with 7 bases lining up with TRBD1. Germline loops: CDR1 MNHEY, CDR2 SVGAGI. The CDR3 sequence is 15 residues long. J gave up 8 bases and V 2 bases, and 6 bases lay outside the gene matches. The CDR3 loop reads CASSYGGQSYSPLHF. As DNA, the CDR3 is TGTGCCAGCAGTTACGGGGGACAGTCTTATTCACCCCTCCACTTT.

CDR3 sequence reads: CASRKAGQGATEAFF. The CDR3 region has the DNA TGTGCCAGTAGGAAAGCGGGGCAGGGGGCGACTGAAGCTTTCTTT. The chain employs TRBV19 and TRBJ1-1, with 8 positions matching TRBD1. The CDR3 has 15 amino acids. V shed 6 bases, J shed 5 bases, and the junction held 11 bases outside the gene matches. CDR1 is LNHDA and CDR2 is SQIVND in the germline V gene (reference sequence).

The chain is built from TRBV3-1 (or the pseudogene TRBV3-2) and TRBJ2-2; perhaps TRBD1 as D (5 bases). From germline, CDR1 is LGHDT and CDR2 YNNKEL (reference sequence). V was cut by 2 bases and J by 7 bases, with 11 bases left in between. The CDR3 totals 14 residues. The chain's CDR3 is CASSQPWTNGELFF. Here the CDR3 DNA reads TGTGCCAGCAGCCAACCCTGGACAAACGGGGAGCTGTTTTTT.

CDR3 protein: CASSLLAGGRGTDTQYF. The CDR3 bases are TGCGCCAGCAGCTTGCTAGCGGGGGGCCGGGGCACAGATACGCAGTATTTT. The V gene is TRBV5-1, the J gene TRBJ2-3; 11 positions match TRBD2. This CDR3 has 17 amino acids. Germline loops: CDR1 SGHRS, CDR2 YFSETQ. The V and J ends lost 1 base and 1 base, in that order; junction bases with no gene match: 5.

V is TRBV11-2 and J is TRBJ1-5; D not resolved. The V gene's germline CDR1 is SGHAT and CDR2 FQNNGV. Trimming shortened V by 5 bases and J by 2 bases, and 7 bases separated the two germline ends. CDR3 length: 13 amino acids. The CDR3 region has the DNA TGTGCCAGCAGCCCCGGAGGCAATCAGCCCCAGCATTTT. This codes for CASSPGGNQPQHF.

In its sample, this clone was seen once. The genes are TRBV5-1 and TRBJ2-7, with a possible D match to TRBD1 (6 bases). Germline-derived CDR1 and CDR2 are SGHRS and YFSETQ. V was cut by 6 bases and J by 4 bases, with 20 bases left in between. The length of the CDR3 is 15 residues. As DNA, the CDR3 is TGCGCCAGCACGCCTTCCCCCGGGACATCATACGAGCAGTACTTC. This gives the protein CASTPSPGTSYEQYF. The whole variable domain, remainder taken from reference TRBV5-1 and TRBJ2-7, is KAGVTQTPRYLIKTRGQQVTLSCSPISGHRSVSWYQQTPGQGLQFLFEYFSETQRNKGNFPGRFSGRQFSNSRSEMNVSTLELGDSALYLCASTPSPGTSYEQYFGPGTRLTVT.

In the case of this clone: The same CDR3 arises from other DNA sequences in this sample as well. The genes are TRBV6-5 and TRBJ2-7, with a possible D match to TRBD1 (6 bases). The germline gives CDR1 MNHEY, CDR2 SVGAGI. The CDR3 is made up of 14 amino acids. Trimming stripped 2 bases from V and 2 bases from J, with 10 bases between. This CDR3 is CASSYGQGPYEQYF. The CDR3 DNA sequence: TGTGCCAGCAGTTACGGGCAGGGGCCCTACGAGCAGTACTTC.

CDR3 nucleotides: TGTGCCAGCAGCCAACTAGCGGACTCCTACGAGCAGTACTTC. The encoded protein is CASSQLADSYEQYF. V and J are TRBV11-2 and TRBJ2-7; 8 positions agree with TRBD2. Germline CDR1 SGHAT, CDR2 FQNNGV. This CDR3 has 14 amino acids. With 5 bases clipped from V and 0 bases from J, the junction kept 3 bases outside the gene matches.

CDR3 DNA: TGTGCCAGCAGCCCCTTTCCAAACATTCAGTACTTC. It yields the protein CASSPFPNIQYF. The chain combines TRBV3-1 (or the pseudogene TRBV3-2) with TRBJ2-4; no firm D call. The germline gives CDR1 LGHDT, CDR2 YNNKEL (reference sequence). V was clipped by 4 bases and J by 6 bases, with 7 bases between them. The length of the CDR3 is 12 residues.

For the CDR3, the DNA is TGTGCCAGTAGTATCCCCCCTGGGCCAAGCAATCAGCCCCAGCATTTT. Protein product: CASSIPPGPSNQPQHF. The gene calls are TRBV19 and TRBJ1-5; D is undetermined. CDR3 length: 16 amino acids. Looked up from germline, CDR1 is LNHDA and CDR2 is SQIVND (reference sequence). The V end was cut by 3 bases, the J end by 1 base, with 13 bases between.

Comment on this clone: One end of the junction varies from germline; a read error may be responsible. This rearrangement joins TRBV12-3 or TRBV12-4 to TRBJ2-1, with D possibly matching TRBD1 (5 bases). This CDR3 has 11 residues. The DNA of the CDR3 is TGTGCCAGCAGTTTGGGTCAGGGTAGACTCTTC. Its protein product is CASSLGQGRLF.

The chain joins TRBV2 to TRBJ1-5, with D possibly TRBD1 on 5 matching bases. This CDR3 has 14 amino acids. Looked up from germline, CDR1 is SNHLY and CDR2 is FYNNEI. The V gene lost 8 bases and the J gene lost 0 bases, with 11 bases spanning the gap. Written as DNA, the CDR3 is TGTGCCAGCCGACAGTCCTATAGCAATCAGCCCCAGCATTTT. Protein: CASRQSYSNQPQHF.